These 31 T cell receptor beta chains originate from one sample sequenced in a study of shared clonotypes between healthy human individuals (TCRdb year 2020). Library construction relied on the immunoSEQ multiplex PCR assay. The table was pulled from immuneACCESS by TCRdb, which kept in-frame rearrangements only. Such tables lose some clones; where checked, under half of the loss comes from unresolved V genes, and the rest has no known cause. The sample table contains a few hundred thousand clones; only one count was recorded for roughly 97% of them. The top ten clonotypes cover about 0.057% of the sample. The source material was naive CD4+ T cells sorted from blood. What this sample's cell subset or site label stands for: CD45RA+ positively selected. These receptors originate from a woman aged 25 to 39 in good health.

The rearrangement links TRBV28 to TRBJ2-5, with 8 bases aligning to TRBD2. The J call may be wrong; the DNA end is better matched by TRBJ2-7. The CDR3 has 14 residues. From germline, CDR1 is MDHEN and CDR2 SYDVKM. CDR3 nucleotides: TGTGCCAGCAGACTGACTAGCGCCGCCTACGAGCAGTACTTC. Its protein product is CASRLTSAAYEQYF.

Of note for this clone: No DNA is shown, since the ends of the CDR3 on it are uncertain; the CDR3 is the one TCRdb lists. The rearrangement links TRBV27 to TRBJ2-5; TRBD2, the table's D call, was not compared with the DNA. The germline CDR1 and CDR2 sequences are MNHEY and SMNVEV (reference sequence). The CDR3 is 13 amino acids long, termini counted. The CDR3 sequence: CASSTSYQETQYF.

This chain connects TRBV4-1 to TRBJ2-1, with 7 bases aligning to TRBD2. The V segment lost 4 bases and the J segment 2 bases; nucleotides outside the gene matches: 8. This CDR3 has 16 residues. Germline CDR1 is MGHRA and CDR2 is YSYEKL. CDR3 loop: CASSRAASGTYNEQFF. The CDR3 DNA reads TGCGCCAGCAGCCGGGCGGCTAGCGGTACCTACAATGAGCAGTTCTTC.

V and J are TRBV28 and TRBJ1-2; 9 bases align to TRBD1. CDR3 length: 17 amino acids. Germline CDR1 and CDR2: MDHEN and SYDVKM. V dropped 3 bases and J dropped 0; count of bases not matched to a gene: 8. CDR3 coding DNA: TGTGCCAGCAGTTTTCTCGGGACAGGGATAGCTAACTATGGCTACACCTTC. It codes for CASSFLGTGIANYGYTF.

V gene TRBV13 combines with J gene TRBJ1-1; a weak D match, TRBD1 (5 bases). Looked up from germline, CDR1 is PRHDT and CDR2 is FYEKMQ (reference sequence). The CDR3 has 13 amino acids. With 2 bases removed from V and 3 bases from J, the gap between germline ends came to 7 bases. CDR3 DNA: TGTGCCAGCAGCTTACAGGGCCACACTGAAGCTTTCTTT. Its protein product is CASSLQGHTEAFF.

The CDR3 bases are TGTGCCAGCAGTGAAGGGACAGGGTACAATGAGCAGTTCTTC. It is translated as CASSEGTGYNEQFF. J is TRBJ2-1 and V is TRBV2; 8 nucleotides line up with TRBD1. CDR3 length equals 14 residues. The V gene's germline CDR1 is SNHLY and CDR2 FYNNEI. V trimming: 1 base; J trimming: 4 bases; junction bases outside the gene matches: 0.

The CDR3 protein is CAISPAGTGTTDTQYF. In DNA, the CDR3 is TGTGCCATCAGTCCGGCCGGGACAGGGACGACAGATACGCAGTATTTT. The V and J genes are TRBV10-3 and TRBJ2-3, with 9 positions matching TRBD1. In germline, CDR1 is ENHRY, CDR2 SYGVKD. This CDR3 is 16 amino acids long. After removal of 5 bases from V and 3 bases from J, the junction contained 9 bases not matched to a gene.

As regards this clone: Other nucleotide sequences in the sample specify the same CDR3. The J gene is TRBJ2-7, the V gene TRBV27; maybe TRBD1 (7 bases). Trimming shortened V by 3 bases and J by 3 bases, and 12 bases separated the two germline ends. Germline V CDR1 and CDR2: MNHEY, SMNVEV (reference sequence). This CDR3 is built from 14 residues. This CDR3 is CASSFNRGGYEQYF. The CDR3 DNA reads as TGTGCCAGCAGTTTCAACAGGGGAGGCTACGAGCAGTACTTC.

The chain carries TRBV19 and TRBJ2-7; the D is unclear. The germline V and J ends were trimmed by 5 bases and 7 bases, with 15 bases remaining between them. CDR3 size: 13 residues. Germline values: CDR1 LNHDA, CDR2 SQIVND (reference sequence). In DNA form, the CDR3 reads TGTGCCAGTAGTTGGGCGTGGTACGCGGAGCAGTACTTC. Amino acids: CASSWAWYAEQYF.

The count of this clone is one. The chain uses TRBV5-4 and TRBJ2-1; D tentatively reads TRBD1 or TRBD2 (5 bases each). Germline CDR1 SGHNT, CDR2 YYREEE (reference sequence). The CDR3 length is 18 residues. Trimming removed 0 bases at V and 5 bases at J, with 21 bases between. The CDR3: CASSLAGFLLNRNNEQFF. The DNA for the CDR3 is TGTGCCAGCAGCTTGGCGGGGTTTCTCCTCAACAGGAACAATGAGCAGTTCTTC. Looking up the rest from reference TRBV5-4 and TRBJ2-1 gives the full variable domain: ETGVTQSPTHLIKTRGQQVTLRCSSQSGHNTVSWYQQALGQGPQFIFQYYREEENGRGNFPPRFSGLQFPNYSSELNVNALELDDSALYLCASSLAGFLLNRNNEQFFGPGTRLTVL.

V is TRBV27 and J is TRBJ1-1, with D maybe TRBD1 (6 bases). The CDR3 spans 14 residues. The germline V and J ends were trimmed by 5 bases and 0 bases, with 10 bases remaining between them. Germline CDR1 is MNHEY and CDR2 is SMNVEV (reference sequence). The CDR3 sequence is CASSNDRLNTEAFF. In DNA, the CDR3 is TGTGCCAGCAGTAACGACAGGCTGAACACTGAAGCTTTCTTT.

This chain joins TRBV27 and TRBJ1-3, with 7 bases identical to TRBD1. The germline CDR1 and CDR2 sequences are MNHEY and SMNVEV (reference sequence). The CDR3 loop spans 15 amino acids. V gave up 6 bases and J gave up 3 bases; unmatched junction bases: 8. The CDR3 sequence is CASSPTTGFGNTIYF. The CDR3 DNA follows: TGTGCCAGCAGCCCAACGACAGGGTTTGGAAACACCATATATTTT.

Turning to this clone: Other DNA variants within this sample encode the same CDR3. The CDR3 nucleotides read TGTGCCAGCAGTTTGGGGCAGCCCCAGCATTTT. This encodes CASSLGQPQHF. The chain links TRBV28 to TRBJ1-5; D remains ambiguous. This CDR3 is built from 11 residues. V gave up 3 bases and J gave up 7 bases, with 4 bases separating them. The germline V gene has CDR1 MDHEN and CDR2 SYDVKM.

The rearrangement uses TRBV4-1 and TRBJ2-1; 9 bases map to TRBD2. Germline V CDR1 and CDR2: MGHRA, YSYEKL. CDR3 length equals 16 residues. Trimming cost V 4 bases and J 5 bases; bases outside gene matches: 9. The CDR3 here is CASSRFFGTSNNEQFF. CDR3 sequence (DNA): TGCGCCAGCAGCCGTTTCTTCGGGACTAGCAACAATGAGCAGTTCTTC.

As concerns this clone: This CDR3 is also generated by other DNA sequences in the sample. The V call is TRBV27, the J call TRBJ2-6; D call uncertain. Trimming pared 5 bases from V and 1 base from J, leaving 3 bases between. This CDR3 spans 13 amino acids. Looked up from germline, CDR1 is MNHEY and CDR2 is SMNVEV (reference sequence). The DNA of the CDR3 is TGTGCCAGCAGTGCTTCTGGGGCCAACGTCCTGACTTTC. It yields the protein CASSASGANVLTF.

J is TRBJ2-6 and V is TRBV27, with D unresolved. Trimming stripped 8 bases from V and 4 bases from J, with 24 bases between. CDR3 size: 18 residues. The germline CDR1 and CDR2 sequences are MNHEY and SMNVEV (reference sequence). The CDR3 DNA follows: TGTGCCAGCCGATTTACCGGGCCCGCTTCCATCGGGGCCAACGTCCTGACTTTC. Translated, it gives CASRFTGPASIGANVLTF. The full variable domain, with the rest looked up from reference TRBV27 and TRBJ2-6, is EAQVTQNPRYLITVTGKKLTVTCSQNMNHEYMSWYRQDPGLGLRQIYYSMNVEVTDKGDVPEGYKVSRKEKRNFPLILESPSPNQTSLYFCASRFTGPASIGANVLTFGAGSRLTVL.

V gene TRBV6-1 combines with J gene TRBJ2-5; 9 bases are shared with TRBD2. CDR1 MNHNS and CDR2 SASEGT come from the germline V gene. The CDR3 has 16 residues. V lost 2 bases to trimming and J lost 1 base; unmatched junction nucleotides: 5. The CDR3 sequence: CASSEFPSGAQETQYF. In nucleotides, the CDR3 is TGTGCCAGCAGTGAATTTCCTAGCGGGGCCCAAGAGACCCAGTACTTC.

The J gene is TRBJ2-7, the V gene TRBV7-8; D gene uncertain. The CDR3 extends over 15 amino acids. V lost 0 bases, J lost 1 base, and 10 bases lay in between. Germline V CDR1 and CDR2: SGHVS, FQNEAQ. This chain's CDR3 is CASSLARQPSYEQYF. The CDR3 coding sequence is TGTGCCAGCAGCTTAGCGCGGCAGCCATCCTACGAGCAGTACTTC.

V and J are TRBV5-1 and TRBJ2-5; either TRBD1 or TRBD2 may fit D (5 bases each). V lost 4 bases and J 3 bases, leaving 10 bases between the germline ends. CDR1 and CDR2 from the germline V gene are SGHRS and YFSETQ. This CDR3 has 13 residues. CDR3 loop: CASSGAGKETQYF. The DNA of the CDR3 is TGCGCCAGCAGCGGGGCCGGGAAAGAGACCCAGTACTTC.

The DNA of the CDR3 is TGTGCCAGCAGCTTGGTGCGGGGAAGCTCCTACAATGAGCAGTTCTTC. As protein: CASSLVRGSSYNEQFF. The chain has TRBV5-8 and TRBJ2-1, with TRBD2 as a possible D gene (6 bases). The germline V gene encodes CDR1 SGHTS and CDR2 YDEGEE. The CDR3 loop spans 16 amino acids. The V end was cut by 0 bases, the J end by 0 bases, with 10 bases between.

CDR3 sequence reads: CASSTGDRTDTQYF. CDR3 coding DNA: TGTGCCAGCAGTACCGGGGACCGCACAGATACGCAGTATTTT. The V gene is TRBV28, the J gene TRBJ2-3; D possibly matches TRBD1 or TRBD2 (5 bases each). This CDR3 has 14 residues. Germline V CDR1 and CDR2: MDHEN, SYDVKM. V was cut by 5 bases and J by 1 base, with 10 bases left in between.

This clone was counted a single time. The DNA of the CDR3 is TGTGCCAGCAGTCCCCCCCCGGGGAGACCCTACGAGCAGTACTTC. The encoded protein is CASSPPPGRPYEQYF. V and J are TRBV27 and TRBJ2-7, with D perhaps TRBD2 (5 bases). Trimming took 5 bases from V and 2 from J, leaving 16 bases between them. The CDR3 totals 15 residues. In germline, CDR1 is MNHEY, CDR2 SMNVEV (reference sequence).

This clone has more than one count but fewer than ten. The V gene is TRBV5-1, the J gene TRBJ1-1; D remains unclear. Germline V gene sequence: CDR1 SGHRS, CDR2 YFSETQ. CDR3 length equals 12 residues. Trimming stripped 5 bases from V and 1 base from J, with 6 bases between. The CDR3 DNA is TGCGCCAGCAGTTTGACGAACACTGAAGCTTTCTTT. It yields the protein CASSLTNTEAFF.

This CDR3 reads CATSTRGTDQPQHF. In DNA, the CDR3 is TGTGCCACCAGCACCAGGGGAACGGATCAGCCCCAGCATTTT. The chain couples TRBV15 to TRBJ1-5, with TRBD1 as a possible D gene (6 bases). Trimming left V 4 bases short and J 5 bases short, with 12 bases between. The CDR3 is 14 residues long. Germline CDR1 is LNHNV and CDR2 is YYDKDF (reference sequence).

The chain links TRBV19 to TRBJ2-2; 9 nucleotides match TRBD2. This CDR3 region has 16 residues. CDR1 LNHDA and CDR2 SQIVND come from the germline V gene (reference sequence). V lost 5 bases and J lost 3; bases outside the gene matches: 7. CDR3 sequence (DNA): TGTGCCAGTAGTCCGAGCGGGAGGTGGTACACCGGGGAGCTGTTTTTT. Its protein product is CASSPSGRWYTGELFF.

V gene TRBV6-6 combines with J gene TRBJ2-7; 8 bases are a match to TRBD1. Germline trimming cut 7 bases from V and 5 bases from J; bases unmatched to any gene: 10. This CDR3 has 14 amino acids. The germline V gene has CDR1 MNHNY and CDR2 SVGAGI (reference sequence). DNA for the CDR3: TGTGCCAGCACCAGGGGCCAGGGGGCCCACGAGCAGTACTTC. This encodes CASTRGQGAHEQYF.

This chain connects TRBV29-1 to TRBJ1-2, with TRBD1 as a possible D gene (6 bases). The CDR3 extends over 18 amino acids. The V gene lost 5 bases and the J gene lost 4 bases, with 29 bases spanning the gap. Germline V gene lookup returns CDR1 SQVTM and CDR2 ANQGSEA. CDR3 nucleotides: TGCAGCGTTCCTCTCCTCAACGGACAGCGCTGGTTTAGCTATGGCTACACCTTC. Its protein is CSVPLLNGQRWFSYGYTF.

This clone showed up just a few times. J is TRBJ1-2 and V is TRBV28; no clear D. CDR1 MDHEN and CDR2 SYDVKM come from the germline V gene. The CDR3 has 11 residues. Trimming removed 5 bases from V and 5 bases from J, with 6 bases in between. CDR3 sequence: CASSGLYGYTF. In nucleotides, the CDR3 is TGTGCCAGCAGTGGCCTATATGGCTACACCTTC.

As to this clone: Additional DNA sequences in this sample encode the identical CDR3. The V gene is TRBV18, the J gene TRBJ2-5; maybe TRBD1 (5 bases). This CDR3 spans 13 amino acids. Germline CDR1 KGHSH, CDR2 LQKENI. V lost 1 base, J lost 4 bases, and 7 bases lay in between. This CDR3 reads CASSPRGGETQYF. The CDR3 DNA reads as TGTGCCAGCTCACCACGGGGCGGAGAGACCCAGTACTTC.

This chain links TRBV2 with TRBJ2-7, with 14 positions matching TRBD2. The CDR3 runs to 15 residues. Germline CDR1 is SNHLY and CDR2 is FYNNEI. The V and J ends lost 5 bases and 3 bases, in that order; junction bases with no gene match: 3. The CDR3 DNA is TGTGCCAGCAGTCAGGGACTAGCGGGAGTCTACGAGCAGTACTTC. Translated: CASSQGLAGVYEQYF.

The V and J genes are TRBV4-1 and TRBJ1-5; D gene uncertain. Per the germline V gene, CDR1 is MGHRA and CDR2 is YSYEKL. V shed 1 base and J shed 3 bases, with 13 bases lying between them. The CDR3 contains 16 residues. Here the CDR3 reads CASSQVRAGVNQPQHF. The CDR3 nucleotides read TGCGCCAGCAGCCAAGTTCGGGCAGGCGTCAATCAGCCCCAGCATTTT.